This T cell receptor (beta chain) is drawn from a study of shared clonotypes between healthy human individuals. The study drew its donors from healthy HIV-negative adults without recent acute infections or vaccinations. There were only Caucasian adults among the donors, and all lived in Nashville, Tennessee. The length of the CDR3 is 13 residues. Germline CDR1 ENHRY, CDR2 SYGVKD. With 6 bases clipped from V and 5 bases from J, the junction kept 4 bases outside the gene matches. The table came from immunoSEQ multiplex PCR; TCRdb's copy has only in-frame clones and leaves some out. The sample holds millions of clones, 90% to 95% seen once.

Material: naive CD4+ T cells sorted from blood. As to subset: CD45RA+ positively selected. The TCR originated in a man between 18 and 35 years old in good health. This rearrangement joins TRBV10-3 to TRBJ2-7, with TRBD2 matching 10 bases. The CDR3, as DNA: TGTGCCATCAGAACCGGGACTAGCGACGAGCAGTACTTC. It is translated as CAIRTGTSDEQYF.